This TCR beta chain derives from a study of CD8 T cells in Susac syndrome. Study-wide findings and caveats: The study's TCR sequencing and HLA analysis covered a relatively small number of individuals, and the study acknowledged this.

Of note for this clonotype: The antigen is unknown.

Sequencing of TCR beta drew on CD8+ and CD4+ T cells from blood. Reverse transcription of roughly 0.5 to 1 ug RNA used random hexamers. Amplification of TCR beta CDR3 across 54 Vbeta and 13 Jbeta was performed with immunoSEQ multiplex PCR. TCRdb ran MiXCR on the immunoSEQ multiplex PCR reads and lists one entry per CDR3 protein. The sample includes 300,000 to 350,000 distinct CDR3 sequences, around 90% of them seen just once. The V end lost 4 bases, the J end lost 15 bases, and 15 bases lay between the germline ends. CDR3 length equals 12 residues. The receptor's source is a human donor with multiple sclerosis. The genes are TRBV12-3 or TRBV12-4 and TRBJ2-2; tentative D call: TRBD2 (6 bases). The sample consisted of CD4+ T cells from PBMCs. The CDR3 nucleotides are TGTGCCAGCAGTTCACAAGGAGGGTGGATGTTTTTT. It yields the protein CASSSQGGWMFF.